The 6 T cell receptor beta chains presented below share a single source sample, sequenced in a study of blood T cell repertoires in COVID-19. TCRdb's copy holds only in-frame clones and misses some; the assay was immunoSEQ multiplex PCR. The sample consists of 210,000 or so clones, around nine tenths of them appearing once. The sample was peripheral blood. The receptor set was obtained from a man aged 40-49 years with acute or convalescent COVID-19.

The chain combines TRBV29-1 with TRBJ2-3; D possibly corresponds to TRBD1 (5 bases). This CDR3 has 14 residues. V was trimmed by 3 bases and J by 4 bases, leaving 14 bases between them. Germline-derived CDR1 and CDR2 are SQVTM and ANQGSEA. The CDR3 is CSVEQGVGSDTQYF. The CDR3 DNA reads as TGCAGCGTTGAGCAAGGGGTCGGGTCAGATACGCAGTATTTT.

CDR3 in amino acids: CASSTLTGPRRETQYF. The CDR3 region has the DNA TGTGCCAGCAGCACTTTGACAGGGCCCCGGCGGGAGACCCAGTACTTC. The chain employs TRBV7-9 and TRBJ2-5; TRBD1 matches 7 bases. CDR3 length: 16 residues. Germline assignment: CDR1 SEHNR and CDR2 FQNEAQ (reference sequence). With V trimmed by 5 bases and J by 5 bases, 14 bases remained unmatched.

This chain uses TRBV12-3 or TRBV12-4 with TRBJ2-5; no definite D call. This CDR3 comprises 13 residues. The ends were cut back, 3 bases at V and 5 bases at J, with 10 bases in the middle. The CDR3 DNA is TGTGCCAGCAGTTTTATCCCCCAGGAGACCCAGTACTTC. Protein: CASSFIPQETQYF.

The gene calls are TRBV7-2 and TRBJ1-6; 7 positions match TRBD1. Looked up from germline, CDR1 is SGHTA and CDR2 is FQGNSA. This CDR3 has 15 amino acids. Unmatched junction bases numbered 5, after V lost 5 bases and J lost 4 bases. The CDR3 DNA is TGTGCCAGCAGCGGGGACAGTAGTTATAATTCACCCCTCCACTTT. Its translation is CASSGDSSYNSPLHF.

J is TRBJ2-2 and V is TRBV27; 12 bases match TRBD1. This CDR3 has 17 amino acids. From germline, CDR1 is MNHEY and CDR2 SMNVEV (reference sequence). Losses at the gene ends were 5 bases for V and 1 base for J; bases not matched to a gene: 5. The DNA for the CDR3 is TGTGCCAGCAGTCCGGGACAGGGGGCGCAGAACACCGGGGAGCTGTTTTTT. Its translation: CASSPGQGAQNTGELFF.

This chain connects TRBV7-9 to TRBJ1-5, with 7 bases matching TRBD1. Looked up from germline, CDR1 is SEHNR and CDR2 is FQNEAQ (reference sequence). The ends lost 5 bases at V and 0 bases at J; junction bases unmatched: 1. This CDR3 is built from 14 residues. CDR3 sequence: CASSDRDSNQPQHF. The CDR3 bases are TGTGCCAGCAGCGACAGGGATAGCAATCAGCCCCAGCATTTT.